A selection of T cell receptor beta chains follows, all from one sample in a study of sequential checkpoint blockade in melanoma. Profiling relied on immunoSEQ multiplex PCR, and the TCRdb table lists in-frame clones only, not all of them. The table lists 3,000 to 3,500 clones, 15% to 20% of them singletons. The starting material was tumor tissue (inferred from file names), obtained from a patient given nivolumab and ipilimumab in sequence. Source of these receptors: a human donor with melanoma. CDR3s include the opening cysteine and the closing phenylalanine or tryptophan. The D gene is left open where the match is weak. Clone size is not always given. Where it is, it says once, few, many or a class for expanded clones.

D gene: TRBD1
V gene: TRBV18
clone size: NA
J gene: TRBJ2-4
CDR3 protein: CASSPRGQGANLQYF
CDR3 DNA: TGTGCCAGCTCACCCAGGGGACAGGGGGCAAATCTTCAGTACTTC

D gene: NA
V gene: TRBV11-3
clone size: NA
J gene: TRBJ2-7
CDR3 protein: CASSLDSEKYYEQYF
CDR3 DNA: TGTGCCAGCAGCTTAGATTCCGAGAAATACTACGAGCAGTACTTC

D gene: TRBD1
V gene: TRBV15
clone size: few
J gene: TRBJ1-2
CDR3 protein: CATSRSRTGHYGYTF
CDR3 DNA: TGTGCCACCAGCAGATCTAGGACAGGGCACTATGGCTACACCTTC

D gene: NA
V gene: TRBV6-8
clone size: few
J gene: TRBJ1-1
CDR3 protein: CASSHQDSWNTEAFF
CDR3 DNA: TGTGCCAGCAGTCACCAGGACAGCTGGAACACTGAAGCTTTCTTT

D gene: TRBD1
V gene: TRBV11-3
clone size: medium-sized
J gene: TRBJ1-1
CDR3 protein: CASSPRTGLNTEAFF
CDR3 DNA: TGTGCCAGCAGCCCTAGGACAGGACTGAACACTGAAGCTTTCTTT

D gene: NA
V gene: TRBV14
clone size: NA
J gene: TRBJ1-2
CDR3 protein: CASSQGGRSYTF
CDR3 DNA: TGTGCCAGCAGCCAAGGTGGAAGGAGCTACACCTTC

D gene: TRBD1
V gene: TRBV19
clone size: NA
J gene: TRBJ1-4
CDR3 protein: CASSIQLDRGPGLHHKKLFF
CDR3 DNA: TGTGCCAGTAGTATCCAACTCGACAGGGGGCCCGGGTTACACCATAAAAAACTGTTTTTT

D gene: NA
V gene: TRBV11-3
clone size: many
J gene: TRBJ1-1
CDR3 protein: CASSQVSGAAAGTEAFF
CDR3 DNA: TGTGCCAGCAGCCAAGTCTCGGGGGCCGCTGCGGGCACTGAAGCTTTCTTT

D gene: TRBD2
V gene: TRBV29-1
clone size: medium-sized
J gene: TRBJ2-2
CDR3 protein: CSVRDGLGGELFF
CDR3 DNA: TGCAGCGTCCGGGACGGACTAGGCGGGGAGCTGTTTTTT

D gene: NA
V gene: TRBV6-8
clone size: NA
J gene: TRBJ1-1
CDR3 protein: CASSYRQGLLMNTEAFF
CDR3 DNA: TGTGCCAGCAGTTACCGGCAGGGGCTATTGATGAACACTGAAGCTTTCTTT

D gene: NA
V gene: TRBV11-3
clone size: many
J gene: TRBJ2-3
CDR3 protein: CASSLFRGVDTQYF
CDR3 DNA: TGTGCCAGCAGCTTGTTCCGGGGAGTAGATACGCAGTATTTT

D gene: NA
V gene: TRBV11-3
clone size: large
J gene: TRBJ1-4
CDR3 protein: CASSAGTYATNEKLFF
CDR3 DNA: TGTGCCAGCAGCGCCGGGACGTACGCAACTAATGAAAAACTGTTTTTT

D gene: NA
V gene: TRBV9
clone size: few
J gene: TRBJ2-7
CDR3 protein: CASSSRDGLEQYF
CDR3 DNA: TGTGCCAGCAGCTCCCGGGACGGTCTAGAGCAGTACTTC

D gene: NA
V gene: TRBV11-3
clone size: few
J gene: TRBJ2-1
CDR3 protein: CASSLGWAGPGNEQFF
CDR3 DNA: TGTGCCAGCAGCTTAGGGTGGGCGGGACCTGGCAATGAGCAGTTCTTC

D gene: TRBD1
V gene: TRBV18
clone size: NA
J gene: TRBJ1-6
CDR3 protein: CASSKAGQASYNSPLHF
CDR3 DNA: TGTGCCAGCTCAAAAGCCGGACAGGCGAGCTATAATTCACCCCTCCACTTT

D gene: NA
V gene: TRBV6-1
clone size: few
J gene: TRBJ1-1
CDR3 protein: CASSEVGFGAFF
CDR3 DNA: TGTGCCAGCAGTGAAGTGGGGTTCGGGGCTTTCTTT

D gene: NA
V gene: TRBV10-2
clone size: NA
J gene: TRBJ2-5
CDR3 protein: CASSVGGAGQETQYF
CDR3 DNA: TGCGCCAGCAGTGTGGGGGGAGCTGGTCAAGAGACCCAGTACTTC

D gene: NA
V gene: TRBV19
clone size: NA
J gene: TRBJ1-2
CDR3 protein: CASSLGGYGYTF
CDR3 DNA: TGTGCCAGTAGTTTGGGGGGTTATGGCTACACCTTC

D gene: TRBD1
V gene: TRBV6-8
clone size: medium-sized
J gene: TRBJ1-1
CDR3 protein: CASSNAGGYAFF
CDR3 DNA: TGTGCCAGCAGTAACGCAGGGGGCTACGCTTTCTTT

D gene: NA
V gene: TRBV11-3
clone size: medium-sized
J gene: TRBJ1-6
CDR3 protein: CASSLSSLGSPLHF
CDR3 DNA: TGTGCCAGCAGCTTAAGCTCTCTCGGATCACCCCTCCACTTT

D gene: TRBD1
V gene: TRBV5-1
clone size: NA
J gene: TRBJ2-5
CDR3 protein: CASSLYFWTGGKETQYF
CDR3 DNA: TGCGCCAGCAGCTTGTATTTCTGGACAGGGGGGAAAGAGACCCAGTACTTC

D gene: NA
V gene: TRBV11-3
clone size: few
J gene: TRBJ2-5
CDR3 protein: CASSFIATAETQYF
CDR3 DNA: TGTGCCAGCAGCTTCATCGCTACGGCGGAGACCCAGTACTTC

D gene: NA
V gene: TRBV28
clone size: few
J gene: TRBJ1-6
CDR3 protein: CASSLRGEDSPLHF
CDR3 DNA: TGTGCCAGCAGTTTACGCGGGGAGGATTCACCCCTCCACTTT

D gene: TRBD2
V gene: TRBV6-8
clone size: large
J gene: TRBJ2-3
CDR3 protein: CASSLGLAFADTQYF
CDR3 DNA: TGTGCCAGCAGTCTAGGACTAGCGTTCGCAGATACGCAGTATTTT

D gene: TRBD2
V gene: TRBV4-1
clone size: NA
J gene: TRBJ2-7
CDR3 protein: CASSQVGSGGALAYEQYF
CDR3 DNA: TGCGCCAGCAGCCAAGTCGGTAGCGGGGGGGCTCTTGCCTACGAGCAGTACTTC

D gene: TRBD1
V gene: TRBV7-8
clone size: many
J gene: TRBJ2-5
CDR3 protein: CASSFTGGETQYF
CDR3 DNA: TGTGCCAGCAGCTTCACAGGGGGGGAGACCCAGTACTTC

D gene: TRBD2
V gene: TRBV11-3
clone size: many
J gene: TRBJ2-2
CDR3 protein: CASSRRTSGGGSTGELFF
CDR3 DNA: TGTGCCAGCAGCCGACGGACTAGCGGGGGGGGCAGCACCGGGGAGCTGTTTTTT

D gene: NA
V gene: TRBV29-1
clone size: NA
J gene: TRBJ2-3
CDR3 protein: CSGLPQGRADTQYF
CDR3 DNA: TGCAGCGGACTACCACAGGGGAGGGCAGATACGCAGTATTTT

D gene: NA
V gene: TRBV4-1
clone size: many
J gene: TRBJ1-6
CDR3 protein: CASSLGQIYNSPLHF
CDR3 DNA: TGCGCCAGCAGCCTCGGACAGATCTATAATTCACCCCTCCACTTT

D gene: NA
V gene: TRBV6-8
clone size: medium-sized
J gene: TRBJ2-2
CDR3 protein: CASRGGNGELFF
CDR3 DNA: TGTGCCAGCAGGGGTGGAAACGGGGAGCTGTTTTTT

D gene: NA
V gene: TRBV5-1
clone size: once
J gene: TRBJ1-1
CDR3 protein: CASSQTTYEGSEAFF
CDR3 DNA: TGCGCCAGCAGCCAGACGACCTACGAGGGTTCTGAAGCTTTCTTT

D gene: NA
V gene: TRBV18
clone size: NA
J gene: TRBJ2-2
CDR3 protein: CASSGGPNTGELFF
CDR3 DNA: TGTGCCAGTTCCGGGGGGCCGAACACCGGGGAGCTGTTTTTT

D gene: NA
V gene: TRBV11-3
clone size: hyperexpanded
J gene: TRBJ2-6
CDR3 protein: CASSPGRGANVLTF
CDR3 DNA: TGTGCCAGCAGTCCGGGGCGTGGGGCCAACGTCCTGACTTTC

D gene: TRBD1
V gene: TRBV6-8
clone size: medium-sized
J gene: TRBJ2-1
CDR3 protein: CASRTGPLSYNEQFF
CDR3 DNA: TGTGCCAGTAGGACAGGGCCACTCTCCTACAATGAGCAGTTCTTC

D gene: NA
V gene: TRBV6-1
clone size: many
J gene: TRBJ1-5
CDR3 protein: CASSEGAGLSQPQHF
CDR3 DNA: TGTGCCAGCAGTGAAGGGGCAGGGTTGAGTCAGCCCCAGCATTTT

D gene: TRBD1
V gene: TRBV6-8
clone size: medium-sized
J gene: TRBJ1-3
CDR3 protein: CASRGGTALRGNTIYF
CDR3 DNA: TGTGCCAGCAGGGGGGGGACAGCCCTTCGTGGAAACACCATATATTTT

D gene: NA
V gene: TRBV9
clone size: NA
J gene: TRBJ1-3
CDR3 protein: CASSVEGTGRNTIYF
CDR3 DNA: TGTGCCAGCAGCGTAGAGGGTACAGGGCGAAACACCATATATTTT

D gene: TRBD1
V gene: TRBV11-3
clone size: many
J gene: TRBJ1-2
CDR3 protein: CASSLGLGTVLSGYTF
CDR3 DNA: TGTGCCAGCAGCTTGGGGTTGGGGACAGTGCTATCTGGCTACACCTTC

D gene: TRBD2
V gene: TRBV2
clone size: few
J gene: TRBJ2-5
CDR3 protein: CARQPLSGGRQETQYF
CDR3 DNA: TGTGCCAGACAACCCCTTTCGGGGGGGCGTCAAGAGACCCAGTACTTC

D gene: NA
V gene: TRBV12-5
clone size: once
J gene: TRBJ1-2
CDR3 protein: CATLGVDGYTF
CDR3 DNA: TGTGCCACCCTGGGCGTGGATGGCTACACCTTC

D gene: NA
V gene: TRBV11-3
clone size: many
J gene: TRBJ2-3
CDR3 protein: CASSLGADTDTQYF
CDR3 DNA: TGTGCCAGCAGCTTAGGGGCTGACACAGATACGCAGTATTTT

D gene: TRBD1
V gene: TRBV11-3
clone size: many
J gene: TRBJ2-5
CDR3 protein: CASSLSTGVGETQYF
CDR3 DNA: TGTGCCAGCAGCTTATCGACAGGGGTAGGGGAGACCCAGTACTTC

D gene: TRBD1
V gene: TRBV9
clone size: hyperexpanded
J gene: TRBJ2-2
CDR3 protein: CASSVVDRGLIGELFF
CDR3 DNA: TGTGCCAGCAGCGTCGTCGACAGGGGGCTTATCGGGGAGCTGTTTTTT

D gene: TRBD2
V gene: TRBV25-1
clone size: medium-sized
J gene: TRBJ2-3
CDR3 protein: CASSGTSGGAGQYF
CDR3 DNA: TGTGCCAGCAGTGGGACTAGCGGGGGGGCAGGGCAGTATTTT

D gene: NA
V gene: TRBV19
clone size: NA
J gene: TRBJ1-2
CDR3 protein: CASSSSDVEWGYTF
CDR3 DNA: TGTGCCAGTAGTAGTTCCGACGTAGAGTGGGGCTACACCTTC

D gene: TRBD1
V gene: TRBV11-3
clone size: NA
J gene: TRBJ2-2
CDR3 protein: CASTTGTGVVTGELFF
CDR3 DNA: TGTGCCAGCACCACCGGGACAGGGGTGGTCACCGGGGAGCTGTTTTTT

D gene: NA
V gene: TRBV11-3
clone size: many
J gene: TRBJ1-2
CDR3 protein: CASSLAGAGLYGYTF
CDR3 DNA: TGTGCCAGCAGCTTGGCCGGAGCAGGACTCTATGGCTACACCTTC

D gene: NA
V gene: TRBV28
clone size: few
J gene: TRBJ1-5
CDR3 protein: CASSWIRVSSQPQHF
CDR3 DNA: TGTGCCAGCAGTTGGATCAGGGTCAGCAGTCAGCCCCAGCATTTT

D gene: NA
V gene: TRBV6-8
clone size: NA
J gene: TRBJ1-2
CDR3 protein: CASSAGPRVYGYTF
CDR3 DNA: TGTGCCAGCAGTGCCGGGCCCAGGGTCTATGGCTACACCTTC

D gene: NA
V gene: TRBV18
clone size: NA
J gene: TRBJ2-1
CDR3 protein: CASSPGGHEGDEQFF
CDR3 DNA: TGTGCCAGCTCACCAGGGGGCCACGAAGGCGATGAGCAGTTCTTC

D gene: NA
V gene: TRBV7-4
clone size: many
J gene: TRBJ2-6
CDR3 protein: CASGPGGPNVLTF
CDR3 DNA: TGTGCCAGCGGGCCTGGGGGGCCGAACGTCCTGACTTTC

D gene: NA
V gene: TRBV28
clone size: few
J gene: TRBJ2-2
CDR3 protein: CASSHWSGLNTGELFF
CDR3 DNA: TGTGCCAGCAGTCACTGGAGCGGGTTGAACACCGGGGAGCTGTTTTTT

D gene: NA
V gene: TRBV2
clone size: NA
J gene: TRBJ2-5
CDR3 protein: CASRQNQETQYF
CDR3 DNA: TGTGCCAGCAGGCAGAACCAAGAGACCCAGTACTTC

D gene: TRBD1
V gene: TRBV28
clone size: few
J gene: TRBJ2-1
CDR3 protein: CASSSTGGTRNEQFF
CDR3 DNA: TGTGCCAGCAGTTCGACAGGGGGTACGAGGAATGAGCAGTTCTTC

D gene: NA
V gene: TRBV6-8
clone size: NA
J gene: TRBJ1-5
CDR3 protein: CASSYLGQQPQHF
CDR3 DNA: TGTGCCAGCAGTTACCTTGGACAACAGCCCCAGCATTTT

D gene: NA
V gene: TRBV6-8
clone size: few
J gene: TRBJ2-1
CDR3 protein: CASSYSIGQNYNEQFF
CDR3 DNA: TGTGCCAGCAGTTACTCGATCGGACAAAACTACAATGAGCAGTTCTTC